This T cell receptor beta chain originates from a study of T cell changes during pregnancy in multiple sclerosis. Sequencing used immunoSEQ multiplex PCR; TCRdb keeps in-frame clones, though not all of them. The sample shows some 64,000 clones, roughly 91% of them seen only once. This CDR3 has 12 residues. In germline, CDR1 is MNHNS, CDR2 SASEGT. This receptor was taken from a female donor in good health, enrolled as a control in a pregnancy study. The material was peripheral blood, obtained in the second trimester of pregnancy. The genes are TRBV6-1 and TRBJ1-2; TRBD1 might be the D (6 bases). The chain's CDR3 is CAGEGGSYGYTF. For the CDR3, the DNA is TGTGCAGGGGAGGGGGGTAGCTATGGCTACACCTTC.